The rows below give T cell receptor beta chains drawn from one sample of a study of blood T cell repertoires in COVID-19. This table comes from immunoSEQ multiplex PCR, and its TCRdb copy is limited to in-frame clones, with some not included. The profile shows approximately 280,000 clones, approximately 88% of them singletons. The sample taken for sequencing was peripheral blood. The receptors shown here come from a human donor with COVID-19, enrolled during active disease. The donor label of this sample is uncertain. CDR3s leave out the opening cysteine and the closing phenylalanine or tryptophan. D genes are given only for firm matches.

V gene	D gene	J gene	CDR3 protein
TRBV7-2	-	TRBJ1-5	ASSLALRNQPQH
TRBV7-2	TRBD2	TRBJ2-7	ASSTSGALPYEQY
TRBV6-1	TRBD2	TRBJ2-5	ASSDPGEGETQY
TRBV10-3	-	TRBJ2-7	AISESVQGGYEQY
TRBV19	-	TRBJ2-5	ASSIAGPDQETQY
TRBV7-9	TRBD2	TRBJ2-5	ASSHIPGLAGGVETQY
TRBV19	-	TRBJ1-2	ASKNGRGDYGYT
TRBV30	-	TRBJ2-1	AWSQGEVNEQF
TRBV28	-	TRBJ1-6	ASSFPPGGGPLH
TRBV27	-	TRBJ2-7	ASSSSDWGIYEQY
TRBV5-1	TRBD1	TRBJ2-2	ASSLNRGPNTGELF
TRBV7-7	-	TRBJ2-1	ASSPLLADYNEQF
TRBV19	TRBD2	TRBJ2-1	ASSGLAQDEQF
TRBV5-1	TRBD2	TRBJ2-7	ASSSKLAGGYEQY
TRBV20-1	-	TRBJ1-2	SASRGGNYGYT
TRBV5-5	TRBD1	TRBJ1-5	ASSSDREYQPQH
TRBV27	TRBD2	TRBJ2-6	ASQREVSGANVLT
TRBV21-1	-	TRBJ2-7	ASSVYLMTRGGTYEQY
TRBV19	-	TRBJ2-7	ASSIGLGAGTPYEQY
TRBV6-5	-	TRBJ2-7	ASSYSGREGNEQY
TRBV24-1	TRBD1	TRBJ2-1	ATSDPRQGQGLGNEQF
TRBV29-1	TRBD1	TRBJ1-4	SCPGQGNEKLF
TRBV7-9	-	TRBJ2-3	ASSDARDMVTDTQY
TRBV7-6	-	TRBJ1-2	ASSGLFDYGYT
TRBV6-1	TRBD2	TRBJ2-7	ASSPTSGGEYEQY
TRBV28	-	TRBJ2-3	ASSPDRSTDTQY
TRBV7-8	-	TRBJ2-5	ASSLSEETQY
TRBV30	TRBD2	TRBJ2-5	AWAPRLAGKWETQY
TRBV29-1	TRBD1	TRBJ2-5	SAGQGLAETQY
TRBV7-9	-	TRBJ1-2	ASSSLPRYYGYT
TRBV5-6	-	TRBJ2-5	ASSLAQKTQY
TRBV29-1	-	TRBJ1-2	SVEAGGGYT
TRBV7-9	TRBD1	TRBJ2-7	ASSFPWGQGYHNSYEQY
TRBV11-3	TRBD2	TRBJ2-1	ASSHGTSGRDEQF
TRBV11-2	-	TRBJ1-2	ASSLERGIDGYT
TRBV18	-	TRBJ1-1	ASSRDTNTEAF
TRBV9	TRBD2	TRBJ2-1	ASSSSGTSGYNEQF
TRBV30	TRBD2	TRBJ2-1	AYGAGGFGEQF
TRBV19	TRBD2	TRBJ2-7	ASSLRLAGGYEQY
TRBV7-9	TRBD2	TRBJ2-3	ASSFRTSGRDTQY
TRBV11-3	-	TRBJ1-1	ASSLEAYTEAF
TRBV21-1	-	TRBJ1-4	ASSKFERGQNEKLF
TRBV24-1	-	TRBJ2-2	ATSEQGTGELF
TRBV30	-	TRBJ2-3	AWSLSDTDTQY
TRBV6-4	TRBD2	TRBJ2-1	ASSDSGLAGVNEQF
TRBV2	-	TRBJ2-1	ASSDSGSYNEQF
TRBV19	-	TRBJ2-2	ASTLGSSYTGELF
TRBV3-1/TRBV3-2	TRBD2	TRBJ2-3	ASSPWGLAADTQY
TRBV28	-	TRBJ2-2	ASSLSGRDGELF
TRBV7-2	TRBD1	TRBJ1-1	ASSSQGVRGKNTEAF
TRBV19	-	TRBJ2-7	ASSRRGAGEDEQY
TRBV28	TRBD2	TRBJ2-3	ASTQIAGGTDTQY
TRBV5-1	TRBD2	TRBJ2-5	ASSRIAGGWETQY
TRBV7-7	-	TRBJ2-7	ASSPRGAGPYEQY
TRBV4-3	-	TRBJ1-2	ASSETGRDKGYT
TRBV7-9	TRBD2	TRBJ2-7	ASSHLVAGGTYEQY
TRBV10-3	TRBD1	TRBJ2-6	ATADRLISGANVLT
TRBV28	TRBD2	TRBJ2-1	ASRVAGTTYNEQF
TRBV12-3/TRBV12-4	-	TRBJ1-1	ASSHQFNTEAF